Listed here are 20 T cell receptor beta chains from one sample, sequenced in a study of blood T cell repertoires in COVID-19. Using immunoSEQ multiplex PCR, the repertoire was profiled, and TCRdb retains in-frame clones only, with some absent. This sample has fewer than 450,000 clones; over 75% occur once, and the top ten carry roughly 0.94%. Material: PBMCs or T cells enriched from blood (not recorded which). These receptors were obtained from a woman aged 25 to 45 who had recovered from COVID-19.

V and J are TRBV27 and TRBJ2-7, with a tentative D call TRBD1 (5 bases). Trimming removed 3 bases at V and 0 bases at J, with 9 bases between. CDR3 size: 14 residues. The germline V gene encodes CDR1 MNHEY and CDR2 SMNVEV (reference sequence). The CDR3 is CASSLGPTSYEQYF. The CDR3 bases are TGTGCCAGCAGTTTGGGGCCAACCTCCTACGAGCAGTACTTC.

The rearrangement joins TRBV5-1 to TRBJ1-6; TRBD1 agrees at 12 bases. In germline, CDR1 is SGHRS, CDR2 YFSETQ. This CDR3 is built from 19 residues. Losses at the gene ends were 8 bases for V and 7 bases for J; bases not matched to a gene: 19. The CDR3 bases are TGCGCCAGTAATCCGGGACAGGGGGCCACGAATACTAAGAATTCACCCCTCCACTTT. This encodes CASNPGQGATNTKNSPLHF.

This clone has more than one count but fewer than ten. This chain links TRBV30 with TRBJ2-3, with D perhaps TRBD2 (5 bases). Germline lookup yields CDR1 GTSNPN and CDR2 SVGIG (reference sequence). V was pared by 4 bases and J by 0 bases, with 11 bases between. The CDR3 runs 14 residues. CDR3 nucleotide sequence: TGTGCCTGGAACCTGGACTTCAGCACAGATACGCAGTATTTT. Protein product: CAWNLDFSTDTQYF.

This clone was counted a single time. The V call is TRBV3-1 (or the pseudogene TRBV3-2), the J call TRBJ1-1, with 7 bases that match TRBD1. Germline V gene sequence: CDR1 LGHDT, CDR2 YNNKEL (reference sequence). CDR3 size: 14 residues. The trim removed 4 bases at V and 4 bases at J, leaving 6 bases unmatched. The CDR3 DNA follows: TGTGCCAGCAGCCCCAGGGGGTTGAGCACTGAAGCTTTCTTT. As protein: CASSPRGLSTEAFF.

V gene TRBV24-1 combines with J gene TRBJ2-7, with D maybe TRBD1 (5 bases). The germline V and J ends were trimmed by 5 bases and 0 bases, with 7 bases remaining between them. The CDR3 covers 13 residues. The germline V gene has CDR1 KGHDR and CDR2 SFDVKD. The CDR3 bases are TGTGCCACCAGTGGTGACAGCTCCTACGAGCAGTACTTC. This translates into CATSGDSSYEQYF.

The chain combines TRBV12-3 or TRBV12-4 with TRBJ1-5, with D possibly TRBD1 on 5 matching bases. This CDR3 contains 13 residues. V shed 7 bases and J shed 1 base, with 8 bases lying between them. This CDR3 reads CASTYRSNQPQHF. CDR3 nucleotides: TGTGCCAGCACTTACAGGAGCAATCAGCCCCAGCATTTT.

The genes are TRBV24-1 and TRBJ2-7, with TRBD1 as a possible D gene (6 bases). V lost 10 bases, J lost 4 bases, and 16 bases lay in between. The length of the CDR3 is 13 residues. Germline CDR1 and CDR2: KGHDR and SFDVKD. CDR3 DNA sequence: TGTGCCACTGGCCAGAACGGACAGTACGAGCAGTACTTC. Protein sequence: CATGQNGQYEQYF.

J is TRBJ1-1 and V is TRBV6-2 or TRBV6-3; D gene ambiguous. The CDR3 covers 14 residues. In germline, CDR1 is MNHEY, CDR2 SVGEGT. The V end was cut by 5 bases, the J end by 5 bases, with 15 bases between. Here the CDR3 DNA reads TGTGCCAGCAGTACCGCCAGGAGCGGAACTGAAGCTTTCTTT. It yields the protein CASSTARSGTEAFF.

J is TRBJ1-4 and V is TRBV7-8; D is undetermined. The CDR3 has 16 amino acids. Germline values: CDR1 SGHVS, CDR2 FQNEAQ. The ends were cut back, 5 bases at V and 4 bases at J, with 17 bases in the middle. In DNA, the CDR3 is TGTGCCAGCAGCCTCTGGTCAGGTGGAAATAATGAAAAACTGTTTTTT. The encoded protein is CASSLWSGGNNEKLFF.

This clone was detected once. The V and J genes are TRBV7-9 and TRBJ2-3; D ambiguous. Germline loops: CDR1 SEHNR, CDR2 FQNEAQ (reference sequence). With 1 base removed from V and 6 bases from J, the gap between germline ends came to 8 bases. This CDR3 is built from 13 residues. Here the CDR3 reads CASSLGAADTQYF. The CDR3 DNA reads as TGTGCCAGCAGCTTAGGCGCGGCGGATACGCAGTATTTT.

The chain couples TRBV2 to TRBJ1-5; D is perhaps TRBD1 (5 bases). The CDR3 is made up of 12 amino acids. From germline, CDR1 is SNHLY and CDR2 FYNNEI. The V and J ends lost 2 bases and 13 bases respectively, with 12 bases between them. CDR3 sequence: CASSEWQGPQHF. Here the CDR3 DNA reads TGTGCCAGCAGTGAATGGCAGGGCCCTCAGCATTTT. The full variable domain, in which reference TRBV2 and TRBJ1-5 provide the parts outside the CDR3, is EPEVTQTPSHQVTQMGQEVILRCVPISNHLYFYWYRQILGQKVEFLVSFYNNEISEKSEIFDDQFSVERPDGSNFTLKIRSTKLEDSAMYFCASSEWQGPQHFGDGTRLSIL.

This rearrangement joins TRBV3-1 (or the pseudogene TRBV3-2) to TRBJ1-2; the match to TRBD1 covers 8 bases. The CDR3 loop spans 14 amino acids. Germline V lookup: CDR1 LGHDT, CDR2 YNNKEL (reference sequence). Trimming took 0 bases from V and 4 from J; bases not matched to a gene: 1. CDR3 protein: CASSQDTGGYGYTF. In nucleotides, the CDR3 is TGTGCCAGCAGCCAAGATACAGGGGGCTATGGCTACACCTTC.

This clone was counted once. The chain joins TRBV7-6 to TRBJ2-3; 10 bases are shared with TRBD1. The length of the CDR3 is 17 residues. Germline CDR1 reads SGHVS; CDR2 reads FNYEAQ. Trimming took 2 bases from V and 1 from J; bases not matched to a gene: 6. Here the CDR3 DNA reads TGTGCCAGCAGCTTACCCGGGACAGGGGTTGGCACAGATACGCAGTATTTT. Translation gives CASSLPGTGVGTDTQYF.

This chain joins TRBV7-2 and TRBJ2-7; 8 nucleotides align to TRBD1. After removal of 1 base from V and 2 bases from J, the junction contained 4 bases not matched to a gene. Germline CDR1 reads SGHTA; CDR2 reads FQGNSA. The CDR3 totals 15 residues. CDR3 DNA: TGTGCCAGCAGCTTAGGGTCAGGGGGCCCCTACGAGCAGTACTTC. Translated: CASSLGSGGPYEQYF.

V and J are TRBV5-1 and TRBJ1-6; D might be TRBD1 (6 bases). V lost 4 bases and J 1 base, leaving 6 bases between the germline ends. The CDR3 has 14 amino acids. Germline V gene lookup returns CDR1 SGHRS and CDR2 YFSETQ. For the CDR3, the DNA is TGCGCCAGCAGCCAGGGGTCCTATAATTCACCCCTCCACTTT. Translating gives CASSQGSYNSPLHF. Together with reference TRBV5-1 and TRBJ1-6, the CDR3 gives the full variable domain: KAGVTQTPRYLIKTRGQQVTLSCSPISGHRSVSWYQQTPGQGLQFLFEYFSETQRNKGNFPGRFSGRQFSNSRSEMNVSTLELGDSALYLCASSQGSYNSPLHFGNGTRLTVT.

Only one count was recorded for this clone. The CDR3 here is CASSADYEQYF. The CDR3 DNA reads as TGTGCCAGCAGCGCGGATTACGAGCAGTACTTC. V gene TRBV28 combines with J gene TRBJ2-7, with unresolved D. Trimming shortened V by 6 bases and J by 4 bases, and 7 bases separated the two germline ends. The CDR3 loop spans 11 amino acids. Per the germline V gene, CDR1 is MDHEN and CDR2 is SYDVKM.

The J gene is TRBJ2-7, the V gene TRBV5-4; D is unresolved. The germline gives CDR1 SGHNT, CDR2 YYREEE (reference sequence). The CDR3 covers 14 residues. V was shortened by 4 bases and J by 6 bases, with 17 bases between the two germline ends. CDR3 nucleotide sequence: TGTGCCAGCAGCACCTCCTCAGGATTGGTCGAGCAGTACTTC. This encodes CASSTSSGLVEQYF.

The chain has TRBV5-4 and TRBJ2-3; TRBD2 agrees at 10 bases. CDR3 size: 16 residues. Trimming removed 4 bases from V and 2 bases from J; junction bases left unmatched: 7. Germline V lookup: CDR1 SGHNT, CDR2 YYREEE (reference sequence). The CDR3 loop reads CASSLRTSGYTDTQYF. The CDR3 DNA is TGTGCCAGCAGCCTACGGACTAGCGGATACACAGATACGCAGTATTTT.

The chain couples TRBV5-1 to TRBJ1-4; D not certain. The CDR3 is 14 residues long. Germline CDR1 is SGHRS and CDR2 is YFSETQ. V lost 0 bases, J lost 7 bases, and 10 bases lay in between. The CDR3: CASSLDTGGEKLFF. CDR3 nucleotides: TGCGCCAGCAGCTTGGACACGGGTGGTGAAAAACTGTTTTTT.

The CDR3 is CASSYSGGLSTDTQYF. The CDR3 DNA is TGTGCCAGCAGTTACTCGGGGGGGCTGAGCACAGATACGCAGTATTTT. This chain connects TRBV6-5 to TRBJ2-3; D might be TRBD2 (7 bases). Trimming took 0 bases from V and 0 from J, leaving 10 bases between them. The germline gives CDR1 MNHEY, CDR2 SVGAGI. This CDR3 contains 16 residues.